This T cell receptor beta chain was profiled in a study of neurological immune-mediated disorders. Notes on this clonotype: What it recognizes is unknown.

CDR3 length: 13 amino acids. Study observations and caveats: Private repertoires in all groups were suggested by the absence of shared CDR3 amino acid sequences among expanded clones across subjects. Repertoires from 18 of 34 multiple sclerosis patients grouped phylogenetically into a related-CDR3 cluster, suggesting a possible signature.

5'RACE generated cDNA with 10-nucleotide random UMIs. MiXCR, run by TCRdb on the 5' RACE reads, gives a single entry per CDR3 protein. The table has about 62,000 distinct CDR3 sequences, 3.5% to 4.5% seen once. Unsorted libraries were generated from 2 million PBMCs. These cells had been stored in RNAlater at -80 C. J is TRBJ2-1 and V is TRBV12-3 or TRBV12-4; the D gene could be TRBD1 or TRBD2 (5 bases each). The closer fit of TRBJ2-7 to the DNA end suggests the J call may be wrong. The sequence derives from a woman aged 45-65 years with multiple sclerosis. The specimen sequenced was PBMCs. The CDR3 protein is CASSLRGGYEQYF. CDR3 DNA: TGTGCCAGCAGTTTGAGGGGCGGTTACGAGCAGTACTTC.